This T cell receptor (beta chain) was obtained from a study of shared clonotypes between healthy human individuals. In the case of this clone: The sample carries other DNA sequences with the same CDR3.

Positive CCR7 selection of CD45RO-negative cells yielded the naive CD8 cells, and terminally differentiated effector memory CD45RA+ cells were excluded. Per the germline V gene, CDR1 is MDHEN and CDR2 is SYDVKM. The CDR3 spans 14 residues. V lost 2 bases and J 2 bases, leaving 10 bases between the germline ends. Using immunoSEQ multiplex PCR, the repertoire was profiled, and TCRdb retains in-frame clones only, with some absent. Here the sample spans about 700,000 clones, about 91% being singletons. This rearrangement joins TRBV28 to TRBJ2-7; D is possibly TRBD2 (5 bases). The specimen was naive CD8+ T cells sorted from blood. This sequence originates from a man aged 30 to 45 in good health. CDR3 amino acids: CASSLRLTPYEQYF. CDR3 coding DNA: TGTGCCAGCAGTTTAAGACTAACCCCCTACGAGCAGTACTTC.